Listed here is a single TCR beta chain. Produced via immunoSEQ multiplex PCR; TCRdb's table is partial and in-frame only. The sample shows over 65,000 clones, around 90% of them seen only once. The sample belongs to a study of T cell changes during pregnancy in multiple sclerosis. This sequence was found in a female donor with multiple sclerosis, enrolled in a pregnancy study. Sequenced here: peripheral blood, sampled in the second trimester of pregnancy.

CDR3 in DNA: TGTGCCAGTAAGAGCGCTAGCTCCTACGAGCAGTACTTC. Protein sequence: CASKSASSYEQYF. The V and J genes are TRBV7-9 and TRBJ2-7; no clear D gene. Germline values: CDR1 SEHNR, CDR2 FQNEAQ (reference sequence). With 9 bases removed from V and 0 bases from J, the gap between germline ends came to 12 bases. The CDR3 is made up of 13 amino acids.